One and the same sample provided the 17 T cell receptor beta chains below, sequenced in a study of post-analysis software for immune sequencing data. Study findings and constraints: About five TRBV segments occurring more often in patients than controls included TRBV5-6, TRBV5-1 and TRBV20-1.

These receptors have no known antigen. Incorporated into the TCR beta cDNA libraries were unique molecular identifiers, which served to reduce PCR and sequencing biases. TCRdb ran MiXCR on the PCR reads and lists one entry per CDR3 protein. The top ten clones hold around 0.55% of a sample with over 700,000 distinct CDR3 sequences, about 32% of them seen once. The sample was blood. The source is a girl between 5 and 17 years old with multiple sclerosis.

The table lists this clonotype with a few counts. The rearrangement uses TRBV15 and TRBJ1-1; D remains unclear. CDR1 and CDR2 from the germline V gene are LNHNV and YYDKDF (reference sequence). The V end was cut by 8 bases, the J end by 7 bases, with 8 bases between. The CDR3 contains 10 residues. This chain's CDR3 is CATGRSEAFF. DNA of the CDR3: TGTGCCACCGGGCGGAGTGAAGCTTTCTTT.

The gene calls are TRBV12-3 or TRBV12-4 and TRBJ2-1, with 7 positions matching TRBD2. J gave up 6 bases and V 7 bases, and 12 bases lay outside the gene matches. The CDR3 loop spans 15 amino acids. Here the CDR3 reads CASTEGLAVGNEQFF. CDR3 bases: TGTGCCAGCACCGAGGGGCTAGCGGTGGGCAATGAGCAGTTCTTC.

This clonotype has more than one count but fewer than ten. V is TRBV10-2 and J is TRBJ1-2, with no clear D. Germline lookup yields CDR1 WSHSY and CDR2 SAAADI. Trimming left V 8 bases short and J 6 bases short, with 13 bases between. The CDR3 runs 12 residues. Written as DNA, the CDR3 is TGCGCCAGCTCGTCTGTGATTGATGGCTACACCTTC. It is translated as CASSSVIDGYTF.

CDR3 in DNA: TGCGCCAGCGGGTACGGTTATGAGCAGTTCTTC. Its translation: CASGYGYEQFF. V gene TRBV4-3 combines with J gene TRBJ2-1, with D hard to call. This CDR3 contains 11 residues. The V end was cut by 8 bases, the J end by 8 bases, with 10 bases between. The germline CDR1 and CDR2 sequences are LGHNA and YSLEER.

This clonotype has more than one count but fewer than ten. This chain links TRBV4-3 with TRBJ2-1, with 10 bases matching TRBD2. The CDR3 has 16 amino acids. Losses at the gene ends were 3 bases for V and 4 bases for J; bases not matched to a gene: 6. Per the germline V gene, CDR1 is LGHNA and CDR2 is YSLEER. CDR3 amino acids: CASSQASGGAYNEQFF. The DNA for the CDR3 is TGCGCCAGCAGCCAGGCTAGCGGGGGAGCGTACAATGAGCAGTTCTTC.

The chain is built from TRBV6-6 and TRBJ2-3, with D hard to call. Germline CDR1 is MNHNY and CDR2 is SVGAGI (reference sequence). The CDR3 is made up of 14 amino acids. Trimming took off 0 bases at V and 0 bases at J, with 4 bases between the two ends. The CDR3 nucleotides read TGTGCCAGCAGTTACTCCCCCAGCACAGATACGCAGTATTTT. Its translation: CASSYSPSTDTQYF.

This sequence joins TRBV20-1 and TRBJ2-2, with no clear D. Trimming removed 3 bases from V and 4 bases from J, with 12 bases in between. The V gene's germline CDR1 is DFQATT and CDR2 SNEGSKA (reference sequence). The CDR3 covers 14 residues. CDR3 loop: CSARSDGATGELFF. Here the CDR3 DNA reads TGCAGTGCTAGGTCGGACGGAGCCACCGGGGAGCTGTTTTTT.

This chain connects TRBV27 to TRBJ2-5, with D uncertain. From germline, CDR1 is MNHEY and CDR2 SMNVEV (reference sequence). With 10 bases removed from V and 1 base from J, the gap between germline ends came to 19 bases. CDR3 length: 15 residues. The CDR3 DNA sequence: TGTGCCACCCGAAAACACCTGACCCCCCAAGAGACCCAGTACTTC. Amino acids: CATRKHLTPQETQYF.

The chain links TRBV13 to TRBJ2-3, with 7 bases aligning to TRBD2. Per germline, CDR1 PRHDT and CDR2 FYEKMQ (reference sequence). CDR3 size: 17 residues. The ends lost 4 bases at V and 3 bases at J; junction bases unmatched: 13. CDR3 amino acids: CASSSRPRGVDTDTQYF. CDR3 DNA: TGTGCCAGCAGCTCCCGGCCCCGGGGGGTTGATACAGATACGCAGTATTTT.

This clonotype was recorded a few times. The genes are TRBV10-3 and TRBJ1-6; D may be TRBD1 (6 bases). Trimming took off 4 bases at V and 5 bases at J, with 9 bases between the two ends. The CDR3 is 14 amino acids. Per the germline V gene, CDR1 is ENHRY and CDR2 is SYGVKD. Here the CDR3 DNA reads TGTGCCATCAGTGGGACAGTTAATAATTCACCCCTCCACTTT. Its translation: CAISGTVNNSPLHF.

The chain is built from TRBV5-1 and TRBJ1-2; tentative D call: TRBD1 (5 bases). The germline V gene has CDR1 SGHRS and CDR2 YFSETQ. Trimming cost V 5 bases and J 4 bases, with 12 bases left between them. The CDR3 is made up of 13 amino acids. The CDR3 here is CASRKEGPYGYTF. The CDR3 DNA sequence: TGCGCCAGCAGAAAAGAGGGACCCTATGGCTACACCTTC.

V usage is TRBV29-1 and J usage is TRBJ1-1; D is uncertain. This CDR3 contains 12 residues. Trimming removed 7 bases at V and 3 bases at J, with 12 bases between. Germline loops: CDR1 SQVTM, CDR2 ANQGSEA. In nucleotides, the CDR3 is TGCAGCGGGTTTCGGGGTTACACTGAAGCTTTCTTT. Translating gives CSGFRGYTEAFF.

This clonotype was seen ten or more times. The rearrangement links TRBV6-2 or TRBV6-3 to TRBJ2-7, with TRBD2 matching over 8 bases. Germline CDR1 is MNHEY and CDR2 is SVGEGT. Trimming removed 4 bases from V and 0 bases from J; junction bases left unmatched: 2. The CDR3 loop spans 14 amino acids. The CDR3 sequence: CASSSSGSSYEQYF. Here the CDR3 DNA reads TGTGCCAGCAGTTCAAGCGGGAGCTCCTACGAGCAGTACTTC.

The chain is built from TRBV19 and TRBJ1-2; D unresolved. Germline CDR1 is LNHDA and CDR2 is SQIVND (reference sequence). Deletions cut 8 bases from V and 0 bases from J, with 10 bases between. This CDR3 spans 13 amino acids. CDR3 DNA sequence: TGTGCCAGTTGGACGGAGACTAACTATGGCTACACCTTC. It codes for CASWTETNYGYTF.

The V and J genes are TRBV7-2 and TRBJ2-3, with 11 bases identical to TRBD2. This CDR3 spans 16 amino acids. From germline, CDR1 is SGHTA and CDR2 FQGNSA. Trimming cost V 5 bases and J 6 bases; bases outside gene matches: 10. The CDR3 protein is CASSRRVAGGQDTQYF. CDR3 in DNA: TGTGCCAGCAGCCGGCGTGTAGCGGGAGGGCAGGATACGCAGTATTTT.

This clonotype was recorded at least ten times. The CDR3 here is CASSPWGGRGYTF. CDR3 bases: TGTGCCAGCAGCCCCTGGGGGGGACGGGGCTACACCTTC. The V gene is TRBV27, the J gene TRBJ1-2, with D possibly matching TRBD1 (5 bases). This CDR3 is built from 13 residues. Trimming took off 6 bases at V and 8 bases at J, with 16 bases between the two ends. Germline V gene data show CDR1 as MNHEY and CDR2 as SMNVEV (reference sequence).

The CDR3 reads CASSLRAYTQYF. For the CDR3, the DNA is TGTGCCAGCAGTTTGAGGGCATATACGCAGTATTTT. The V gene is TRBV28, the J gene TRBJ2-3, with D perhaps matching TRBD2 (5 bases). CDR1 and CDR2 from the germline V gene are MDHEN and SYDVKM. The ends were cut back, 3 bases at V and 7 bases at J, with 8 bases in the middle. The CDR3 sequence is 12 residues long.